The following is a T cell receptor beta chain sequence with its context. Its matching antigen is unknown. The PCR made use of 60 Vbeta and 13 Jbeta primers. Using immunoSEQ multiplex PCR, the repertoire was profiled, and TCRdb retains in-frame clones only, with some absent. Of about 60,000 clones listed, roughly 80% are singletons. The data were obtained in a study of cytomegalovirus exposure and HLA in healthy donors. General study results and limits: In a later analysis, HLA-associated TCR beta chains were more clonally expanded than equally common others.

Trimming took 7 bases from V and 6 from J; bases not matched to a gene: 7. Germline V CDR1 and CDR2: MNHNS, SASEGT. The CDR3 covers 14 residues. Source material: PBMCs. The TCR originated in a man aged 25 to 45 in good health and CMV-seronegative. The rearrangement uses TRBV6-1 and TRBJ2-1, with 9 bases fitting TRBD1. CDR3 residues: CASKGQGFSNEQFF. For the CDR3, the DNA is TGTGCCAGCAAGGGACAGGGTTTCTCCAATGAGCAGTTCTTC.